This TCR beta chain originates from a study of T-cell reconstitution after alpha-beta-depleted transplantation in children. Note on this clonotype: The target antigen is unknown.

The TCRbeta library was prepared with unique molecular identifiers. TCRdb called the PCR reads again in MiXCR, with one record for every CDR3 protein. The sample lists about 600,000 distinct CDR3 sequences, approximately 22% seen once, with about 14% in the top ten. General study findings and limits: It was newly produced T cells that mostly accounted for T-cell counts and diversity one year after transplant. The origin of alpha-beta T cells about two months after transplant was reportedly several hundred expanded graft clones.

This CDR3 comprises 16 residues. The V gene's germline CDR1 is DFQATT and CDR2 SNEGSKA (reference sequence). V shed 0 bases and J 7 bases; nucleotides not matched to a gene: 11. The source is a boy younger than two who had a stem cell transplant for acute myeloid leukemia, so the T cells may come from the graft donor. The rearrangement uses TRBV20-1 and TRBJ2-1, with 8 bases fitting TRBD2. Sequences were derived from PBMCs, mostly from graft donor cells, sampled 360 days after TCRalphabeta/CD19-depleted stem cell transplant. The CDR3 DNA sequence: TGCAGTGCTAGAGATCCGGCGGGGGGTTACTTGAATGAGCAGTTCTTC. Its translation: CSARDPAGGYLNEQFF.